This T cell receptor beta chain stems from a study of neurological immune-mediated disorders (dated by TCRdb to about 2019). About the investigation overall: Among the 35 or so multiple sclerosis patients, relapsing-remitting MS was present in roughly 30 and secondary progressive MS was present in 3. Alongside PBMC samples, the set of some 98 TCR-beta libraries contained longitudinal samples, technical triplicates, and paired CD4+ and CD8+ T-cell subsets that had been sorted. The cohort comprised about 68 subjects: 15 or so HAM/TSP patients, roughly 34 multiple sclerosis patients and about 20 healthy controls. Peripheral blood TCR-beta repertoires from patients with HTLV-I-associated myelopathy (HAM/TSP), patients with multiple sclerosis, and healthy controls were compared in the study using UMI-based sequencing. What the study reported, not specific to this receptor: In a phylogenetic analysis, the repertoires of 18 out of 34 MS patients fell into a single cluster of related CDR3 sequences, pointing to a possible signature at the repertoire level. The MS cluster showed no association with clinical or MRI features, and the authors stated that larger cohorts are needed. TCR clonal expansion was greatest in HAM/TSP patients and smallest in MS patients, who ranked below even healthy controls. No identical CDR3 amino acid sequences were found to be shared among expanded clones across subjects, suggesting that TCR-beta repertoires were private in all groups.

For the unsorted PBMC libraries, 2 million PBMCs were stored in RNAlater at -80 degrees C until RNA extraction and were used to generate the libraries. The multiple sclerosis patients were enrolled in a US clinical protocol that evaluated disease progression with magnetic resonance imaging. PBMCs were separated from peripheral blood using Ficoll-Hypaque density gradient centrifugation and then cryopreserved in liquid nitrogen. This clonotype has at least ten counts. Its antigen is unknown. Base qualities are not at hand, and no much larger clone is one base apart. To synthesize cDNA, template-switch 5'RACE was performed with a primer carrying a 10-nucleotide random unique molecular identifier so that each TCR transcript was tagged. Every sequencing run yielded over 170 million TCR-beta sequences covering 15-18 subjects. The RNeasy kit was used for extraction of total RNA. The KAPA Real-time Library Amplification kit was used to amplify TCR-beta VDJ regions with primers for the TCR constant region and the 5'RACE anchor. Sample indexes and Illumina adaptors were added in a first PCR, and a second PCR then increased library yield. The roughly 650 bp TCR product was size-selected on a 2% E-gel SizeSelection system after Ampure bead purification. Before pooling, libraries had their quality checked on a Bioanalyzer, their concentration measured with Qubit, and their quantity determined with the Kapa Library Quantification kit. Libraries were sequenced paired-end 2 x 150 bp on an Illumina HiSeq 2500. To increase sequence diversity, about 25-31% phiX was spiked into each library pool. As for how the authors treated the data: The UMI-based MiGEC pipeline processed quality-filtered reads and removed over 80% of raw TCR sequences during error correction. IMGT germline references were used for aligning VDJ genes, and each clonotype was defined as a unique CDR3 amino acid sequence together with its V-J genes. Clonal expansion, Shannon diversity and CDR3 relatedness (CalcPairwiseDistances, ClusterSamples) were evaluated with VDJtools, and phylogenetic trees were built with CLCbio workbench. Expanded clones were defined as having at least 8 unique UMIs, based on coefficient-of-variation modelling across technical triplicates. TCRdb redid the processing of the public reads, applying fastp at Q25 and MiXCR, and retained in-frame beta chains. Rows are combined by CDR3 protein, so each entry shows the most common genes and DNA. The V and J calls come from TCRdb's annotation, not from the publication. In this sample the table shows 60,000 to 85,000 distinct CDR3 sequences, roughly 4.8% of which occur a single time. Of the sample, 2% to 2.5% is held by the ten largest clones.

Taken from cysteine to phenylalanine, the CDR3 has 16 residues. The CDR3 DNA has 48 bases and is translated from base 1. At the junction V is shortened by 6 bases and J by 4 bases, with 21 bases in between. The specimen sequenced was PBMCs. Rearrangement joined TRBV12-3 or TRBV12-4 to TRBJ1-2; a weak D assignment points to TRBD1 (6 bases agree). The receptor was derived from a woman in her seventies with multiple sclerosis. The DNA is as follows: TGTGCCAGCAGCAAACAGGGACGGTTCCCTCTCTATGGCTACACCTTC. Its protein reads: CASSKQGRFPLYGYTF.